This TCR beta chain was sequenced for a study of T cell repertoires in cytomegalovirus infection (dated by TCRdb to between 2018 and 2021). Study-level background: Because public TCR beta signatures pointed to carriage of CMV infection together with the matching HLA type, the HLA type of each donor mattered for the analysis.

The listed sequencing device is Illumina HiSeq 1500. TCRdb trimmed the raw reads at Q25, called clones with MiXCR and kept productive beta chains. Identical CDR3 protein sequences are pooled into one entry, listed with their most common genes and DNA. This sample is represented by 250,000 to 300,000 distinct CDR3 sequences; over 20% of them were singletons. The top ten constitute more than 11% of the sample. The paper's findings and limits, for the study overall: The ex vivo response was dominated by HLA-C-restricted CMV-specific TCR beta clonotypes, which also provided the single most frequent clonotype in two of eight donors. Carriers of CMV infection plus the relevant HLA type were discriminated by the cumulative frequency of public TCR beta family members in the study cohort and in an independent roughly 400-donor cohort.

The CDR3 starts with the cysteine, ends with the phenylalanine, and has 14 residues. Only the CDR3 part of the read is kept: 42 bases, read in frame from the first base. The junction shows trimming of 8 bases on V and 3 bases on J, plus 14 bases between the germline ends. The CDR1 and CDR2 encoded by the germline V gene (reference sequence) are LNHDA and SQIVND. Comments on this clonotype: The clone's antigen remains unknown. No clone much larger than this one lies a single base away; base qualities are absent.

The receptor's source is a human donor in good health (CMV status not recorded). Some clones in this sample may be carry-over from other donors' samples. Sequences were obtained from PBMCs. This chain is built from TRBV19 and TRBJ1-5, and the D gene may be TRBD1, 5 bases matching. DNA sequence: TGTGCCAGTCGTAAGGCAGGGACCAATCAGCCCCAGCATTTT. It encodes CASRKAGTNQPQHF.